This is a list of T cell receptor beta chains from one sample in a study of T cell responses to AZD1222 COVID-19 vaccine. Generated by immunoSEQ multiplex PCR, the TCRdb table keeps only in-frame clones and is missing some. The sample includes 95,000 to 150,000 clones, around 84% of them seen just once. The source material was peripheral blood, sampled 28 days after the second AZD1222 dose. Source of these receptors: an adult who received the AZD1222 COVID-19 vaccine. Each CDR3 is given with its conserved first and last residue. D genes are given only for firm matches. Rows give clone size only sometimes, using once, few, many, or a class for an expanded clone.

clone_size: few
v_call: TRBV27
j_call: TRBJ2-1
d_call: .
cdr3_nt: TGTGCCAGCAGTCTCTCCTCGGGGCTAGCGTACAATGAGCAGTTCTTC
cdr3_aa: CASSLSSGLAYNEQFF

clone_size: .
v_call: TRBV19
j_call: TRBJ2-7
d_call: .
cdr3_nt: TGTGCCAGTAGTACAACAGGGGGGGGAGAGCAGTACTTC
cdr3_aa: CASSTTGGGEQYF

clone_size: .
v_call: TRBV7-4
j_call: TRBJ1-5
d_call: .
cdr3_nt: TGTGCCAGCAGCTCCCGAGCCGGGTTTCAGCCCCAGCATTTT
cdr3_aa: CASSSRAGFQPQHF

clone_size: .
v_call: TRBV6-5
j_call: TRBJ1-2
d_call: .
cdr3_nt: TGTGCCAGCAGTTACGCCGGTGGCTACACCTTC
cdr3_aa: CASSYAGGYTF

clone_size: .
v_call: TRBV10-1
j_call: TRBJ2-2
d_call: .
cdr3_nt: TGCGCCAGCAGGGGCCTGAACACCGGGGAGCTGTTTTTT
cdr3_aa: CASRGLNTGELFF

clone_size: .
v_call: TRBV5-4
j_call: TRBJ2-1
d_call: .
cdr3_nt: TGTGCCAGCAGCTCTTATGGGAAAGACAATGAGCAGTTCTTC
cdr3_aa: CASSSYGKDNEQFF

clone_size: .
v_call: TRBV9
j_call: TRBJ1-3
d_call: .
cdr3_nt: TGTGCCAGCAGCCCACTTGGGACCCCGTTGGACACCATATATTTT
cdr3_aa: CASSPLGTPLDTIYF

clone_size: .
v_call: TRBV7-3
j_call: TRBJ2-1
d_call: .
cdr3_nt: TGTGCCAGCAGCTTAGCGGGGACTTACAATGAGCAGTTCTTC
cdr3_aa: CASSLAGTYNEQFF

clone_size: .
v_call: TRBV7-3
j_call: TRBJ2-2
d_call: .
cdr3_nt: TGTGCCAGCAGCGATGTGGCGGGGATCACCGGGGAGCTGTTTTTT
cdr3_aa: CASSDVAGITGELFF

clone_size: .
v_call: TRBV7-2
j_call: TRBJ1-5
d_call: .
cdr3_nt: TGTGCCAGCAGCTTAGGCGTCGAATCGGGGAGGAATCAGCCCCAGCATTTT
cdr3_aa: CASSLGVESGRNQPQHF

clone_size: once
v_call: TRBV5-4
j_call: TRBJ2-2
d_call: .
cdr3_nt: TGTGCCAGCAGCCTTCCCGGGGGAGGAACCGGGGAGCTGTTTTTT
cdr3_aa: CASSLPGGGTGELFF

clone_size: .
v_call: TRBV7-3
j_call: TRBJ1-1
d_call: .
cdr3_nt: TGTGCCAGCAGCCCCGAGTGGGGGACTGAAGCTTTCTTT
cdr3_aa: CASSPEWGTEAFF

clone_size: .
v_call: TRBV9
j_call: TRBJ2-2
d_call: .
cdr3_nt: TGTGCCAGCAGCGTAACTATCGACAGGACCGGGGAGCTGTTTTTT
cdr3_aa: CASSVTIDRTGELFF

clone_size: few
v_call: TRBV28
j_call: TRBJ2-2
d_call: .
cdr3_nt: TGTGCCAGCAGTTTGCACGCGAACACCGGGGAGCTGTTTTTT
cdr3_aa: CASSLHANTGELFF

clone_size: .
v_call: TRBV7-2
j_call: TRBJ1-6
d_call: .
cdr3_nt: TGTGCCAGCAGCACCCGACAGGCGGACGATTCACCCCTCCACTTT
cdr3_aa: CASSTRQADDSPLHF

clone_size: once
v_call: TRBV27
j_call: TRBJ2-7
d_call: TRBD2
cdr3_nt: TGTGCCAGCAGCCTGGGGGGGGGTTACTTGCTACGGGAGCAGTACTTC
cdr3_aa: CASSLGGGYLLREQYF

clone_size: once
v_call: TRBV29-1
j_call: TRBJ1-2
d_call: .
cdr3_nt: TGCAGCGTTGAATTTACCAACCCCGTGTATGGCTACACCTTC
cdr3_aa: CSVEFTNPVYGYTF

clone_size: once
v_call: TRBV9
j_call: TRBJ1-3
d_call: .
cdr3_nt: TGTGCCAGCACCCACCCGTTTGCGGGGACTGGAAACACCATATATTTT
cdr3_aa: CASTHPFAGTGNTIYF

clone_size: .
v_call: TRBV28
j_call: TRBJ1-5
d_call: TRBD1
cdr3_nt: TGTGCCAGTGTACAGGGGGCGTGGGGTGGCAATCAGCCCCAGCATTTT
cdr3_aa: CASVQGAWGGNQPQHF

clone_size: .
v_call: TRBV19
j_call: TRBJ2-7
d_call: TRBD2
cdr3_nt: TGTGCCAGTAGTATTAGCGGGGGAACCTACGAGCAGTACTTC
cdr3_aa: CASSISGGTYEQYF

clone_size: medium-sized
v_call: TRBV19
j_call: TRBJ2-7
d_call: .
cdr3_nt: TGTGCCAGTAGTATAGATTATTACAGGGTCTACGAGCAGTACTTC
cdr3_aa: CASSIDYYRVYEQYF

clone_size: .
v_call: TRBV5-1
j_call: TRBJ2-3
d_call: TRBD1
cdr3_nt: TGCGCCAGCAGCTTGTCGACAGGGTGGGACGGCACAGATACGCAGTATTTT
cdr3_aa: CASSLSTGWDGTDTQYF

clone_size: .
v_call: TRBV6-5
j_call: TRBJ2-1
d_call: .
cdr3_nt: TGTGCCAGCGGGGACGGGGTAAACAATGAGCAGTTCTTC
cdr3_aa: CASGDGVNNEQFF

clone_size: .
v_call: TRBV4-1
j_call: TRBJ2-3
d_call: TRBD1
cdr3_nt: TGCGCCAGCAGCCAGGTTGGACAGGAGGTAGATACGCAGTATTTT
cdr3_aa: CASSQVGQEVDTQYF

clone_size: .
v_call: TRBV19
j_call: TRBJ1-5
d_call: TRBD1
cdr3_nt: TGTGCCAGTAGTATAACCAGGGGGCCTTATCAGCCCCAGCATTTT
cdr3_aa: CASSITRGPYQPQHF

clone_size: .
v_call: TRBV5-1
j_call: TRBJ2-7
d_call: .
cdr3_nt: TGCGCCAGCAGCTTGGGGCCTAAAATTTTAGCCTACGAGCAGTACTTC
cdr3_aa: CASSLGPKILAYEQYF

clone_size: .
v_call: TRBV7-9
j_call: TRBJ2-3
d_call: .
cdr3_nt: TGTGCCAGCAGCTTAATCACAGATACGCAGTATTTT
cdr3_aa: CASSLITDTQYF

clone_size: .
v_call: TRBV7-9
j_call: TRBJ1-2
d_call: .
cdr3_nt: TGTGCCAGCAGCTTAGACAGTCGAAACTATGGCTACACCTTC
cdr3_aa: CASSLDSRNYGYTF

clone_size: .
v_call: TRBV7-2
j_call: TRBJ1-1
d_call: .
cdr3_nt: TGTGCCAGCAGCTTCTCGGTGGCCACTGAAGCTTTCTTT
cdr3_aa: CASSFSVATEAFF

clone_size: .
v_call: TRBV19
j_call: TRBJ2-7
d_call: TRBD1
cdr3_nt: TGTGCCAGTAGGTCGGGACAGGGGGCCAACGAGCAGTACTTC
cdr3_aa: CASRSGQGANEQYF

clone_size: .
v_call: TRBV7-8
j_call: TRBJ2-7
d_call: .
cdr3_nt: TGTGCCAGCAGATCCGTAGACTACGAGCAGTACTTC
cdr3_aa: CASRSVDYEQYF